A selection of T cell receptor beta chains follows, all from one sample in a study of CD8 T cells in Susac syndrome. TCRdb fed the immunoSEQ multiplex PCR reads into MiXCR, producing one record per CDR3 protein. The sample yields about 94,000 distinct CDR3 sequences, about 94% seen once. Sample: CD4+ T cells from PBMCs. The receptors were sampled from a human donor with Susac syndrome. Both conserved end residues are trimmed from each CDR3. Clone size appears in some rows only: once, few, many, or a class for an expanded clone.

J,size,V,CDR3
TRBJ2-7,once,TRBV20-1,SARTGISYEQY
TRBJ1-1,.,TRBV19,ASSIGGSTEAF
TRBJ1-6,.,TRBV20-1,SAMEGTGGDQFSSPLH
TRBJ2-2,.,TRBV6-4,ASSDSGSHGELF
TRBJ2-1,few,TRBV4-1,ASAGENDEQF
TRBJ1-2,.,TRBV12-5,ASGLGVGNYGYT
TRBJ2-1,.,TRBV2,ASSPLRGSNEQF
TRBJ2-1,.,TRBV7-3,ASSSPAINEQF
TRBJ1-5,.,TRBV30,AWNQESNQPQH
TRBJ1-1,.,TRBV18,ASSPTTGGGNTEAF
TRBJ1-5,.,TRBV20-1,SARRRVYQPQH
TRBJ1-1,.,TRBV10-2,ASTRTGERDTEAF
TRBJ2-3,.,TRBV3-1,ASSQEAGLSDTQY
TRBJ2-1,.,TRBV24-1,ATSSPSGGAGNEQF
TRBJ2-2,few,TRBV5-1,ASSFTGDTGELF